Following are 24 T cell receptor beta chains from one sample sequenced in a study of technical replicates of blood from a handful of donors. Sequenced by immunoSEQ multiplex PCR; TCRdb stores in-frame clones only, minus some. Of tens of thousands of clones detected, 85% to 95% appear once; the ten largest clones hold roughly 0.26%. Sequences were obtained from T cells isolated from PBMCs. These receptors were collected from a human donor in good health.

The chain has TRBV18 and TRBJ1-2; a weak D match, TRBD1 (6 bases). Germline loops: CDR1 KGHSH, CDR2 LQKENI. Trimming shortened V by 5 bases and J by 2 bases, and 18 bases separated the two germline ends. This CDR3 is built from 16 residues. CDR3 sequence reads: CASSNHQQGENYGYTF. The CDR3 region has the DNA TGTGCCAGCTCAAATCACCAACAGGGCGAGAACTATGGCTACACCTTC.

This clone was detected once. V and J are TRBV7-9 and TRBJ1-2; perhaps TRBD1 as D (6 bases). Per germline, CDR1 SEHNR and CDR2 FQNEAQ (reference sequence). V dropped 1 base and J dropped 3 bases, with 15 bases sitting between them. This CDR3 has 16 amino acids. CDR3 bases: TGTGCCAGCAGCTTAGGAGTTCAGGGGCTGGACTATGGCTACACCTTC. This translates into CASSLGVQGLDYGYTF.

The rearrangement links TRBV2 to TRBJ1-1; D is uncertain. Germline CDR1 is SNHLY and CDR2 is FYNNEI. CDR3 length: 12 residues. V lost 5 bases, J lost 1 base, and 5 bases lay in between. CDR3 in DNA: TGTGCCAGCAGTCTATCGAACACTGAAGCTTTCTTT. Translation: CASSLSNTEAFF.

J is TRBJ2-3 and V is TRBV18; tentatively, D is TRBD2 (5 bases). The germline CDR1 and CDR2 sequences are KGHSH and LQKENI. Trimming removed 2 bases from V and 4 bases from J, with 13 bases in between. The CDR3 is 15 residues long. The DNA for the CDR3 is TGTGCCAGCTCACCATCTAGCTCGGCAGCAGATACGCAGTATTTT. Its translation is CASSPSSSAADTQYF.

This clone was counted between two and nine times. This chain joins TRBV27 and TRBJ1-5, with a tentative D call TRBD1 (5 bases). The CDR3 totals 14 residues. V dropped 5 bases and J dropped 8 bases, with 16 bases sitting between them. Germline CDR1 reads MNHEY; CDR2 reads SMNVEV (reference sequence). The CDR3 DNA follows: TGTGCCAGCAGTGGCAGGGCTCAATCTGAGCCCCAGCATTTT. Its protein is CASSGRAQSEPQHF.

The gene calls are TRBV7-2 and TRBJ1-2; 8 nucleotides agree with TRBD1. The CDR3 extends over 17 amino acids. Germline lookup yields CDR1 SGHTA and CDR2 FQGNSA. The V gene end was trimmed by 2 bases and the J gene end by 1 base; junction bases not matched to a gene: 9. CDR3 protein: CASSLSSDRVFNYGYTF. CDR3 DNA sequence: TGTGCCAGCAGCTTATCCTCGGACAGGGTGTTTAACTATGGCTACACCTTC.

The J gene is TRBJ1-4, the V gene TRBV13, with TRBD1 matching over 11 bases. V shed 5 bases, J shed 0 bases, and the junction held 8 bases outside the gene matches. Germline CDR1 reads PRHDT; CDR2 reads FYEKMQ (reference sequence). This CDR3 has 18 residues. The CDR3 is CASSGGQGAFATNEKLFF. Here the CDR3 DNA reads TGTGCCAGCAGCGGAGGACAGGGGGCCTTTGCAACTAATGAAAAACTGTTTTTT.

V is TRBV7-6 and J is TRBJ1-2, with D uncertain. Germline V gene data show CDR1 as SGHVS and CDR2 as FNYEAQ. Trimming took 5 bases from V and 2 from J, leaving 18 bases between them. The CDR3 is 16 residues long. The chain's CDR3 is CASSETAGERNYGYTF. CDR3 nucleotides: TGTGCCAGCAGCGAGACGGCCGGGGAGCGGAACTATGGCTACACCTTC.

This chain connects TRBV29-1 to TRBJ1-2; D might be TRBD1 (5 bases). Deletions cut 5 bases from V and 4 bases from J, with 11 bases between. CDR3 length: 12 residues. CDR1 and CDR2 (germline): SQVTM, ANQGSEA. This chain's CDR3 is CSVLGGGYGYTF. The CDR3 DNA is TGCAGCGTTCTCGGGGGAGGCTATGGCTACACCTTC.

This clone has a single count. V usage is TRBV12-2 and J usage is TRBJ2-1; TRBD2 is the table's D call, not checked against the DNA. TRBV12-2 is a documented pseudogene. The CDR3 is 16 residues long. The chain's CDR3 is CASRLGEASSYNEQFF. The DNA for the CDR3 is TGTGCAAGTCGCTTAGGGGAGGCCAGCTCCTACAATGAGCAGTTCTTC.

This clone has only one observation. V usage is TRBV6-5 and J usage is TRBJ2-7; 9 bases fit TRBD1. There are 15 residues in the CDR3. CDR1 and CDR2 from the germline V gene are MNHEY and SVGAGI. Trimming took 5 bases from V and 2 from J; bases not matched to a gene: 7. CDR3 amino acids: CASSRPGQGTYEQYF. The CDR3 DNA is TGTGCCAGCAGTCGTCCGGGACAGGGAACCTACGAGCAGTACTTC.

The rearrangement joins TRBV11-2 to TRBJ2-7; D might be TRBD1 (5 bases). Germline V gene data show CDR1 as SGHAT and CDR2 as FQNNGV. This CDR3 has 14 residues. Trimming removed 5 bases from V and 6 bases from J, with 17 bases in between. The CDR3 is CASSGRTGPTEQYF. In DNA, the CDR3 is TGTGCCAGCAGCGGTCGTACAGGCCCTACCGAGCAGTACTTC.

This clone was found a few times. The chain carries TRBV5-6 and TRBJ1-3; no firm D call. The germline CDR1 and CDR2 sequences are SGHDT and YYEEEE. Trimming pared 4 bases from V and 5 bases from J, leaving 16 bases between. The CDR3 length is 15 residues. CDR3 DNA sequence: TGTGCCAGCAGCGGAGGGTATTTAACCCGAAACACCATATATTTT. It codes for CASSGGYLTRNTIYF.

The chain uses TRBV5-1 and TRBJ1-2, with D possibly matching TRBD1 (6 bases). Looked up from germline, CDR1 is SGHRS and CDR2 is YFSETQ. This CDR3 region has 17 residues. V lost 3 bases and J lost 1, with 19 bases in between. In nucleotides, the CDR3 is TGCGCCAGCAGCTGGCGGGCCGGACAGCGCGATAACTATGGCTACACCTTC. It translates to CASSWRAGQRDNYGYTF.

The chain couples TRBV28 to TRBJ2-5, with D unresolved. Germline assignment: CDR1 MDHEN and CDR2 SYDVKM. The V end lost 5 bases, the J end lost 5 bases, and 12 bases lay between the germline ends. This CDR3 comprises 13 residues. The CDR3 bases are TGTGCCAGCAGTCCCGGTCCTTCGGAGACCCAGTACTTC. It codes for CASSPGPSETQYF.

The genes are TRBV2 and TRBJ1-1, with no clear D. Germline V gives CDR1 SNHLY, CDR2 FYNNEI. Trimming pared 10 bases from V and 1 base from J, leaving 10 bases between. The CDR3 length is 12 residues. The CDR3 spells CAILRGNTEAFF. The CDR3 DNA sequence: TGTGCCATACTGCGCGGGAACACTGAAGCTTTCTTT.

The chain recombines TRBV27 with TRBJ1-1, with D unresolved. The germline V and J ends were trimmed by 4 bases and 1 base, with 10 bases remaining between them. The CDR3 spans 14 residues. In germline, CDR1 is MNHEY, CDR2 SMNVEV (reference sequence). The CDR3: CASSSKQTNTEAFF. The CDR3 region has the DNA TGTGCCAGCAGTTCCAAACAAACGAACACTGAAGCTTTCTTT.

The rearrangement joins TRBV7-9 to TRBJ1-2; the match to TRBD1 covers 7 bases. The CDR3 is 13 residues long. The V and J ends lost 5 bases and 4 bases, in that order; junction bases with no gene match: 4. Germline V CDR1 and CDR2: SEHNR, FQNEAQ (reference sequence). The DNA of the CDR3 is TGTGCCAGCAGCCCCCGGACAGGCTATGGCTACACCTTC. Its translation: CASSPRTGYGYTF. Full variable domain (remainder filled in from reference TRBV7-9 and TRBJ1-2): DTGVSQNPRHKITKRGQNVTFRCDPISEHNRLYWYRQTLGQGPEFLTYFQNEAQLEKSRLLSDRFSAERPKGSFSTLEIQRTEQGDSAMYLCASSPRTGYGYTFGSGTRLTVV.

This clone was counted once. The chain carries TRBV29-1 and TRBJ2-7; D might be TRBD1 (5 bases). The V and J ends lost 6 bases and 4 bases respectively, with 10 bases between them. Germline-derived CDR1 and CDR2 are SQVTM and ANQGSEA. The CDR3 consists of 11 residues. The CDR3 sequence is CSVDDRYEQYF. Written as DNA, the CDR3 is TGCAGCGTAGATGACAGATACGAGCAGTACTTC.

The V gene is TRBV5-1, the J gene TRBJ1-1, with a tentative D call TRBD1 (5 bases). The length of the CDR3 is 14 residues. V was clipped by 1 base and J by 6 bases, with 13 bases between them. Germline assignment: CDR1 SGHRS and CDR2 YFSETQ. The CDR3 coding sequence is TGCGCCAGCAGCTTGCAGGGAACCCTCCCTGAAGCTTTCTTT. It is translated as CASSLQGTLPEAFF.

CDR3 region: CASSLSLLLAGKTTDTQYF. For the CDR3, the DNA is TGTGCCAGCAGCTTATCCCTCCTACTAGCGGGGAAAACAACAGATACGCAGTATTTT. The gene calls are TRBV11-3 and TRBJ2-3; 10 bases match TRBD2. The CDR3 contains 19 residues. Germline assignment: CDR1 SGHNT and CDR2 YENEEA. Trimming took 2 bases from V and 3 from J; bases not matched to a gene: 14.

This chain connects TRBV20-1 to TRBJ1-1; the match to TRBD1 covers 7 bases. Unmatched junction bases numbered 2, after V lost 6 bases and J lost 4 bases. Germline V lookup: CDR1 DFQATT, CDR2 SNEGSKA (reference sequence). This CDR3 spans 11 amino acids. CDR3 in amino acids: CSADRATEAFF. The CDR3 DNA is TGCAGTGCCGACAGGGCCACTGAAGCTTTCTTT.

The chain has TRBV18 and TRBJ2-7; 7 nucleotides match TRBD1. V was pared by 2 bases and J by 5 bases, with 3 bases of the junction left unmatched. The CDR3 spans 13 residues. Germline values: CDR1 KGHSH, CDR2 LQKENI. Here the CDR3 reads CASSPGTANEQYF. The DNA for the CDR3 is TGTGCCAGCTCACCAGGGACAGCGAACGAGCAGTACTTC.

This chain connects TRBV5-1 to TRBJ1-1; TRBD1 matches 9 bases. The CDR3 is made up of 19 amino acids. V shed 0 bases, J shed 4 bases, and the junction held 16 bases outside the gene matches. Germline CDR1 is SGHRS and CDR2 is YFSETQ. The CDR3 region has the DNA TGCGCCAGCAGCTTGGCCTTTGTCCGGGACAGGGCCTTGGGCACTGAAGCTTTCTTT. Its translation: CASSLAFVRDRALGTEAFF.